What follows are 22 T cell receptor beta chains derived from one specimen sequenced in a study of T cells in Graves' hyperthyroidism and ophthalmopathy. What was amplified from RNA transcripts were TCR beta CDR3 regions. With the HTBI primer set, the TCR CDR3 went through a first round of RT-PCR. TCRdb reprocessed the multiplex PCR reads via MiXCR and lists one record per CDR3 protein. The sample shows roughly 500,000 distinct CDR3 sequences, around 50% of them seen only once. Sequenced sample: peripheral blood or thyroid tissue (not recorded which). These receptors were taken from an adult woman with Graves' disease, either hyperthyroidism or ophthalmopathy (not recorded which).

This clonotype occurred many times. CDR3 DNA sequence: TGTGCCAGCAGTGGACAGGGGGAAGGATATGGCTACACCTTC. Translation: CASSGQGEGYGYTF. This chain joins TRBV6-1 and TRBJ1-2, with TRBD1 matching over 9 bases. CDR1 is MNHNS and CDR2 is SASEGT in the germline V gene. This CDR3 region has 14 residues. The junction had 5 bases not matched to a gene; V was cut back by 4 bases and J by 5 bases.

Many counts were recorded for this clonotype. The chain has TRBV5-1 and TRBJ2-2; 7 bases line up with TRBD1. From germline, CDR1 is SGHRS and CDR2 YFSETQ. The CDR3 covers 13 residues. Unmatched junction bases numbered 2, after V lost 6 bases and J lost 3 bases. The CDR3 nucleotides read TGCGCCAGCAACGGACAGGACACCGGGGAGCTGTTTTTT. Amino acids: CASNGQDTGELFF.

V gene TRBV6-2 or TRBV6-3 combines with J gene TRBJ2-5; the match to TRBD1 covers 10 bases. V gave up 10 bases and J gave up 5 bases; unmatched junction bases: 7. The CDR3 contains 13 residues. The germline CDR1 and CDR2 sequences are MNHEY and SVGEGT. CDR3 loop: CAIGDRGGETQYF. As DNA, the CDR3 is TGTGCCATCGGGGACAGGGGCGGGGAGACCCAGTACTTC.

Regarding this clonotype: A much larger clone differs by one base, so this may be a read error. The chain uses TRBV7-9 and TRBJ2-7; TRBD1 agrees at 7 bases. J gave up 5 bases and V 1 base, and 8 bases lay outside the gene matches. Per the germline V gene, CDR1 is SEHNR and CDR2 is FQNEAQ (reference sequence). This CDR3 comprises 15 residues. The CDR3 region is CASSLDQTGPHEQYF. In nucleotides, the CDR3 is TGTGCCAGCAGCTTAGACCAGACAGGGCCCCACGAGCAGTACTTC.

V is TRBV19 and J is TRBJ1-4; no firm D call. V was clipped by 3 bases and J by 8 bases, with 10 bases between them. The germline gives CDR1 LNHDA, CDR2 SQIVND (reference sequence). CDR3 size: 13 residues. In DNA form, the CDR3 reads TGTGCCAGTAGTATCAGGAGACAAGAAAAACTGTTTTTT. It codes for CASSIRRQEKLFF. Combining the CDR3 with reference TRBV19 and TRBJ1-4 gives the whole variable domain DGGITQSPKYLFRKEGQNVTLSCEQNLNHDAMYWYRQDPGQGLRLIYYSQIVNDFQKGDIAEGYSVSREKKESFPLTVTSAQKNPTAFYLCASSIRRQEKLFFGSGTQLSVL.

Turning to this clonotype: Since a much larger clone is just one base distant, this may be a read error. The CDR3: CSARGGGAGNPYGQYF. CDR3 sequence (DNA): TGCAGTGCTAGAGGGGGAGGGGCGGGGAACCCATACGGGCAGTACTTC. The chain joins TRBV20-1 to TRBJ2-7; TRBD2 aligns across 7 bases. The CDR3 spans 16 residues. Germline V gene sequence: CDR1 DFQATT, CDR2 SNEGSKA (reference sequence).

This clonotype occurred many times. Here the CDR3 DNA reads TGCAGTGCTAGAGACGCGGTGGCTGGGGCCAACGTCCTGACTTTC. As protein: CSARDAVAGANVLTF. J is TRBJ2-6 and V is TRBV20-1; D unresolved. Per germline, CDR1 DFQATT and CDR2 SNEGSKA (reference sequence). The CDR3 extends over 15 amino acids. The V end lost 0 bases, the J end lost 2 bases, and 8 bases lay between the germline ends.

Details on this clonotype: Sequence at one end of the junction differs from germline and may be a read error. This chain links TRBV7-7 with TRBJ2-5, with 8 positions matching TRBD2. Germline V gene data show CDR1 as SSHAT and CDR2 as FNYEAQ (reference sequence). CDR3 length: 15 residues. CDR3 nucleotides: TGTGCTAGCAGCTTAGCGGGGACCCACCAAGAGACCCAGTACTTC. It is translated as CASSLAGTHQETQYF.

Comments on this clonotype: A read error may explain this, as a much larger clone is one base away. This rearrangement joins TRBV7-2 to TRBJ2-3, with TRBD2 matching over 12 bases. Germline CDR1 is SGHTA and CDR2 is FQGNSA. V was clipped by 1 base and J by 10 bases; unmatched bases: 12. The CDR3 totals 17 residues. CDR3 sequence: CASSLGPGLAGMNAQYF. CDR3 nucleotides: TGTGCCAGCAGCTTAGGGCCCGGACTAGCGGGAATGAATGCGCAGTATTTT.

This chain links TRBV7-6 with TRBJ1-1; no definite D call. The length of the CDR3 is 16 residues. Germline-derived CDR1 and CDR2 are SGHVS and FNYEAQ. V lost 4 bases, J lost 1 base, and 16 bases lay in between. The CDR3, as DNA: TGTGCCAGCAGCTGGTGGACTGATTACACGAACACTGAAGCTTTCTTT. Translation: CASSWWTDYTNTEAFF.

The genes are TRBV7-2 and TRBJ1-6; D is unclear. The ends were cut back, 1 base at V and 8 bases at J, with 12 bases in the middle. The length of the CDR3 is 15 residues. Germline V gives CDR1 SGHTA, CDR2 FQGNSA. The CDR3 nucleotides read TGTGCCAGCAGCTTAGTCAGGTTTTCGGATTCACCCCTCCACTTT. Encoded protein: CASSLVRFSDSPLHF.

This sequence joins TRBV29-1 and TRBJ2-7; D gene ambiguous. Germline CDR1 is SQVTM and CDR2 is ANQGSEA. This CDR3 comprises 14 residues. Trimming shortened V by 3 bases and J by 7 bases, and 19 bases separated the two germline ends. CDR3 loop: CSVEPLAGGREQYF. The CDR3, as DNA: TGCAGCGTTGAGCCCTTGGCAGGCGGCCGGGAGCAGTACTTC.

The V call is TRBV5-1, the J call TRBJ2-6; a weak D match, TRBD1 (6 bases). Trimming removed 0 bases at V and 2 bases at J, with 9 bases between. Germline CDR1 reads SGHRS; CDR2 reads YFSETQ. The CDR3 runs to 16 residues. This CDR3 is CASSLVWGPGANVLTF. In DNA form, the CDR3 reads TGCGCCAGCAGCTTGGTTTGGGGGCCTGGGGCCAACGTCCTGACTTTC.

At least ten counts were recorded for this clonotype. The rearrangement joins TRBV11-1 to TRBJ2-2, with unresolved D. The V and J ends lost 1 base and 6 bases respectively, with 6 bases between them. The CDR3 spans 13 residues. Germline V gives CDR1 SGHAT, CDR2 FQDESV (reference sequence). CDR3 bases: TGTGCCAGCAGCTTAGTGGATCCCGGGGAGCTGTTTTTT. Protein sequence: CASSLVDPGELFF. The entire variable domain, with the rest obtained from reference TRBV11-1 and TRBJ2-2, is as follows: EAEVAQSPRYKITEKSQAVAFWCDPISGHATLYWYRQILGQGPELLVQFQDESVVDDSQLPKDRFSAERLKGVDSTLKIQPAELGDSAMYLCASSLVDPGELFFGEGSRLTVL.

This clonotype turned up a few times. The chain has TRBV11-2 and TRBJ2-5, with TRBD1 identical over 9 bases. The V gene's germline CDR1 is SGHAT and CDR2 FQNNGV. The length of the CDR3 is 15 residues. V gave up 1 base and J gave up 5 bases; unmatched junction bases: 5. The CDR3 region is CASSLGTGGEETQYF. CDR3 DNA sequence: TGTGCCAGCAGCTTAGGAACAGGGGGCGAGGAGACCCAGTACTTC.

This clonotype was seen a few times. V gene TRBV25-1 combines with J gene TRBJ1-2, with TRBD1 identical over 7 bases. The CDR3 has 11 residues. Germline CDR1 and CDR2: MGHDK and SYGVNS. The ends lost 8 bases at V and 4 bases at J; junction bases unmatched: 1. As DNA, the CDR3 is TGTGCCAGCCGACAGGGCTATGGCTACACCTTC. This gives the protein CASRQGYGYTF.

This chain connects TRBV19 to TRBJ2-7; 8 bases are shared with TRBD2. Germline V lookup: CDR1 LNHDA, CDR2 SQIVND (reference sequence). V gave up 4 bases and J gave up 2 bases; unmatched junction bases: 4. This CDR3 has 14 residues. CDR3 in amino acids: CASSTSGSTYEQYF. Here the CDR3 DNA reads TGTGCCAGTAGTACCAGCGGGAGTACCTACGAGCAGTACTTC. The variable domain in full, with the rest retrieved from reference TRBV19 and TRBJ2-7, is DGGITQSPKYLFRKEGQNVTLSCEQNLNHDAMYWYRQDPGQGLRLIYYSQIVNDFQKGDIAEGYSVSREKKESFPLTVTSAQKNPTAFYLCASSTSGSTYEQYFGPGTRLTVT.

The chain recombines TRBV10-3 with TRBJ2-5; either TRBD1 or TRBD2 may supply D (6 bases each). The CDR3 has 14 residues. Trimming cost V 6 bases and J 7 bases, with 18 bases left between them. From germline, CDR1 is ENHRY and CDR2 SYGVKD. This chain's CDR3 is CAIRPQGMGGTQYF. The CDR3 DNA sequence: TGTGCCATCAGACCCCAGGGGATGGGAGGGACCCAGTACTTC.

This clonotype was seen ten or more times. The genes are TRBV9 and TRBJ1-5, with 11 bases identical to TRBD1. Trimming cost V 5 bases and J 3 bases; bases outside gene matches: 7. The CDR3 totals 16 residues. The germline V gene has CDR1 SGDLS and CDR2 YYNGEE. CDR3 protein: CASRGLGQGANQPQHF. CDR3 DNA: TGTGCCAGCAGAGGGCTCGGACAGGGGGCCAATCAGCCCCAGCATTTT.

This clonotype was detected a few times. The chain combines TRBV6-6 with TRBJ1-1; D gene unclear. This CDR3 has 13 amino acids. CDR1 and CDR2 from the germline V gene are MNHNY and SVGAGI (reference sequence). V dropped 4 bases and J dropped 5 bases, with 11 bases sitting between them. CDR3 in DNA: TGTGCCAGCAGTTCGAGGACGGGAACTGAAGCTTTCTTT. It yields the protein CASSSRTGTEAFF.

V gene TRBV5-6 combines with J gene TRBJ2-7, with D perhaps TRBD1 (5 bases). This CDR3 is 13 amino acids long. Germline V gene sequence: CDR1 SGHDT, CDR2 YYEEEE. Trimming removed 4 bases at V and 3 bases at J, with 11 bases between. CDR3 amino acids: CASSAGQFYEQYF. The CDR3 DNA is TGTGCCAGCAGCGCTGGACAATTCTACGAGCAGTACTTC.

Ten or more counts support this clonotype. The rearrangement joins TRBV24-1 to TRBJ1-5, with D maybe TRBD1 (5 bases). With 1 base removed from V and 6 bases from J, the gap between germline ends came to 6 bases. Germline V gene lookup returns CDR1 KGHDR and CDR2 SFDVKD. The CDR3 is 13 amino acids. The CDR3 bases are TGTGCCACCAGTGATTTTGGGGGTCAGCCCCAGCATTTT. Its protein product is CATSDFGGQPQHF.